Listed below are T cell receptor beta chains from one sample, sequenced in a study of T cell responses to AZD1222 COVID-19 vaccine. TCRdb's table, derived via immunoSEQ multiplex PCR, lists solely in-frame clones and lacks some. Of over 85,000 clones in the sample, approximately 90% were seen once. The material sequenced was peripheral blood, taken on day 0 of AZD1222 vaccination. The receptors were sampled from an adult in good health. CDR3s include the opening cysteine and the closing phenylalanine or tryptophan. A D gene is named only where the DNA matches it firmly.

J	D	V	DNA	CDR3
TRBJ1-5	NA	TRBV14	TGTGCCAGCAGCCATGCGGGAAATCAGCCCCAGCATTTT	CASSHAGNQPQHF
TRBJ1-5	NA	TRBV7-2	TGTGCCAGCAGCTTAATTGGTGTTTTTGGCAATCAGCCCCAGCATTTT	CASSLIGVFGNQPQHF
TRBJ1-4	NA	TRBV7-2	TGTGCCAGCAGCAATCCAGGGAGTCGTGAAAAACTGTTTTTT	CASSNPGSREKLFF
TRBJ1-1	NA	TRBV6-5	TGTGCCAGCGCTGGATGGGGGAACACTGAAGCTTTCTTT	CASAGWGNTEAFF
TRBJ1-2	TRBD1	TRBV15	TGTGCCACCAGCGGGACAGGGGGCGCCATGGGCTACACCTTC	CATSGTGGAMGYTF
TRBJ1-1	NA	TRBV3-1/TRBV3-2	TGTGCCAGCAGCCAACTCGCTCTGACCCGGTGGAGCACTGAAGCTTTCTTT	CASSQLALTRWSTEAFF
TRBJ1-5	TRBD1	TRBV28	TGTGCCAGCAGTTTAGTCCTGGCAGGGGGCTATAATCAGCCCCAGCATTTT	CASSLVLAGGYNQPQHF
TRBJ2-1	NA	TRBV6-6	TGTGCCAGCAGTTACCGAATGGCGGAGCAGTTCTTC	CASSYRMAEQFF
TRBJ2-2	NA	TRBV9	TGTGCCAGCAGCGTAGGAAGGGAGCTGTTTTTT	CASSVGRELFF
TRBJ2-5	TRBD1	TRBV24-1	TGTGCCACCAGTGATATCAAGGGACAGGGAGGCCTAGAGACCCAGTACTTC	CATSDIKGQGGLETQYF
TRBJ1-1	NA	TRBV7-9	TGTGCCAGCAGCACGACAGGTGAGAACACTGAAGCTTTCTTT	CASSTTGENTEAFF
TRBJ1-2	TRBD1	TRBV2	TGTGCCAGCAAACAGGGGGTAGATGGCTACACCTTC	CASKQGVDGYTF